Detailed here is one T cell receptor beta chain. Germline V gives CDR1 MNHEY, CDR2 SVGAGI. Trimming removed 8 bases from V and 5 bases from J; junction bases left unmatched: 4. The length of the CDR3 is 13 residues. These data come from a study of blood T cell repertoires in COVID-19. In the study overall: Samples taken during acute and convalescent COVID-19 were collected in the United States, Italy and Spain. T cells, B-cell-depleted T cells, or PBMCs supplied cDNA or gDNA.

Under the authors' procedure: Amplification with reference gene primers provided the estimates of nucleated cell counts. Libraries were prepared by immunoSEQ multiplex PCR; TCRdb keeps only in-frame clonotypes and omits some of them. D and trimming were read from the DNA, whereas the V and J calls and clone size are those reported in that table. The repertoire consists of around 290,000 clones, with 75% to 90% occurring once and the leading ten covering approximately 4.3%. The sequencing sample was made of peripheral blood. V gene TRBV6-5 combines with J gene TRBJ1-3; 9 positions agree with TRBD1. The TCR was taken from a man aged 35 to 55 with acute or convalescent COVID-19. CDR3 amino acids: CASGTGLRNTIYF. In DNA, the CDR3 is TGTGCCAGCGGGACAGGGCTGCGAAACACCATATATTTT.